A selection of T cell receptor beta chains follows, all from one sample in a study of molecular identifiers for immune sequencing clone quantification. TCRdb independently ran MiXCR on the PCR reads; one entry per CDR3 protein. Of over 300,000 distinct CDR3 sequences listed, about a quarter are singletons. Sequenced sample: naive CD8+ T cells from blood, with Jurkat cell RNA spiked in. These receptors originate from a human donor in good health. Some libraries in this study had Jurkat cell RNA spiked in. Both conserved end residues are part of each CDR3. D genes are given only for firm matches. Rows may omit the clone size; those that give it use once, few, many or a size class.

D	V	size	J	DNA	CDR3
NA	TRBV12-5	NA	TRBJ1-2	TGTGCTAGTGGTTTGTTAGGGGATGGCTACACCTTC	CASGLLGDGYTF
TRBD2	TRBV27	NA	TRBJ2-5	TGTGCCAGCAGTTGGGGCTTAGCGGGAGGGACCCAGTACTTC	CASSWGLAGGTQYF
TRBD1	TRBV7-9	few	TRBJ2-7	TGTGCCAGCAGCATACCGGGACAGGGATTGAACGAGCAGTACTTC	CASSIPGQGLNEQYF
NA	TRBV6-2/TRBV6-3	NA	TRBJ2-2	TGTGCCAGCAGTTATCGGGGGCAGATCGGGGAGCTGTTTTTT	CASSYRGQIGELFF
NA	TRBV13	few	TRBJ2-2	TGTGCCAGCAGCCACTACTACGCCGGCGGGGAGCTGTTTTTT	CASSHYYAGGELFF
NA	TRBV11-2	few	TRBJ2-5	TGTGCCAGCAGCCCGTTAGTATGGAATCAAGAGACCCAGTACTTC	CASSPLVWNQETQYF
TRBD2	TRBV12-3/TRBV12-4	few	TRBJ2-3	TGTGCCAGCAGTTCGACTAGCGGGAGGCCCACAGATACGCAGTATTTT	CASSSTSGRPTDTQYF
NA	TRBV11-3	NA	TRBJ2-1	TGTGCCAGCAGCTTAGATTGGACACCTAACTACAATGAGCAGTTCTTC	CASSLDWTPNYNEQFF
TRBD2	TRBV29-1	many	TRBJ2-2	TGCAGCGCCTCACCGGGAGGCACCGGGGAGCTGTTTTTT	CSASPGGTGELFF
TRBD2	TRBV14	NA	TRBJ2-7	TGTGCCAGCAGCCAAGATGTAGCGGGGAGGGACTCCGAGCAGTACTTC	CASSQDVAGRDSEQYF